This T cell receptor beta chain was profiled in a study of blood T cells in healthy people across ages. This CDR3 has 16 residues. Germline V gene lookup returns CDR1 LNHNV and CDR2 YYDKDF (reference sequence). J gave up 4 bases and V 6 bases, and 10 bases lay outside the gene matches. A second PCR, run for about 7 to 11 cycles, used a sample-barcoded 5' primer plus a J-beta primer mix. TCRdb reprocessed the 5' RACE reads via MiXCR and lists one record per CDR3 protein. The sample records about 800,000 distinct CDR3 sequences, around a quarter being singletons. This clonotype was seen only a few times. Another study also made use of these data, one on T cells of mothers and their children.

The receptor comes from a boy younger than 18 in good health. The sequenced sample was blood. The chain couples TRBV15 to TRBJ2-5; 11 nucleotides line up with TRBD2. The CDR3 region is CATSATSGRSTETQYF. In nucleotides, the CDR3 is TGTGCCACCAGTGCTACTAGCGGGAGATCGACAGAGACCCAGTACTTC. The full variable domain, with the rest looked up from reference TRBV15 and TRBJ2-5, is DAMVIQNPRYQVTQFGKPVTLSCSQTLNHNVMYWYQQKSSQAPKLLFHYYDKDFNNEADTPDNFQSRRPNTSFCFLDIRSPGLGDTAMYLCATSATSGRSTETQYFGPGTRLLVL.